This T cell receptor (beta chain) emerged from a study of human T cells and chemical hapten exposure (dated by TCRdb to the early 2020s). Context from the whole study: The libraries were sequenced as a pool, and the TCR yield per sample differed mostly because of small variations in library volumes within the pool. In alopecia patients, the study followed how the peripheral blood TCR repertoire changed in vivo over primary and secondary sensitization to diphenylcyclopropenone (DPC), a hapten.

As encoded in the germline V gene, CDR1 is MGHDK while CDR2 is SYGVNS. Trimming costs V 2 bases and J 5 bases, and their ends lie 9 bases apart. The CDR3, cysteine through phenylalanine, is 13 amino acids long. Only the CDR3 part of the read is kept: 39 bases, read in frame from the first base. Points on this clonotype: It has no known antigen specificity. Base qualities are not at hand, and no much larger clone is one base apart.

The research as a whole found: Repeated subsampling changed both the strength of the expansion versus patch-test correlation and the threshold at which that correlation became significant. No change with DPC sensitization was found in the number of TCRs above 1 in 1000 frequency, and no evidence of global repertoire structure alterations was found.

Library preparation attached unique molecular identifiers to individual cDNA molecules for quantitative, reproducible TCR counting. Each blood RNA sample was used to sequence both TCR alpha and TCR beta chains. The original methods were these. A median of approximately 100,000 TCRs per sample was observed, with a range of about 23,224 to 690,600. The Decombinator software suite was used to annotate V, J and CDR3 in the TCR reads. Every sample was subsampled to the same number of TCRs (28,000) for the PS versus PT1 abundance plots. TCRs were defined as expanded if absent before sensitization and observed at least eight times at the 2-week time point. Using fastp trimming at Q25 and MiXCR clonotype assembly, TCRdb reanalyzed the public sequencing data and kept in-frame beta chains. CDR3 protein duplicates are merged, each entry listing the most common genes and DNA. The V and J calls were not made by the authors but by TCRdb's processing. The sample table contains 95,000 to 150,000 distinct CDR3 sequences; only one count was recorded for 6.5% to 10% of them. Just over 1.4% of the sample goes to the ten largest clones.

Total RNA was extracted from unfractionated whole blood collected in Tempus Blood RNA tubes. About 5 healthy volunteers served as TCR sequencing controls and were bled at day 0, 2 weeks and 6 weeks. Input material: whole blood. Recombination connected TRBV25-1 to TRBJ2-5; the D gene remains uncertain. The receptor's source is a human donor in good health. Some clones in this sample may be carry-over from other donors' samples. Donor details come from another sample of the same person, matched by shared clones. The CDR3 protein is CASSERYRETQYF. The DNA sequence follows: TGTGCCAGCAGTGAAAGGTATCGGGAGACCCAGTACTTC. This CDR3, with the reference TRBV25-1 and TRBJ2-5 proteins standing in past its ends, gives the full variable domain EADIYQTPRYLVIGTGKKITLECSQTMGHDKMYWYQQDPGMELHLIHYSYGVNSTEKGDLSSESTVSRIRTEHFPLTLESARPSHTSQYLCASSERYRETQYFGPGTRLLVL.